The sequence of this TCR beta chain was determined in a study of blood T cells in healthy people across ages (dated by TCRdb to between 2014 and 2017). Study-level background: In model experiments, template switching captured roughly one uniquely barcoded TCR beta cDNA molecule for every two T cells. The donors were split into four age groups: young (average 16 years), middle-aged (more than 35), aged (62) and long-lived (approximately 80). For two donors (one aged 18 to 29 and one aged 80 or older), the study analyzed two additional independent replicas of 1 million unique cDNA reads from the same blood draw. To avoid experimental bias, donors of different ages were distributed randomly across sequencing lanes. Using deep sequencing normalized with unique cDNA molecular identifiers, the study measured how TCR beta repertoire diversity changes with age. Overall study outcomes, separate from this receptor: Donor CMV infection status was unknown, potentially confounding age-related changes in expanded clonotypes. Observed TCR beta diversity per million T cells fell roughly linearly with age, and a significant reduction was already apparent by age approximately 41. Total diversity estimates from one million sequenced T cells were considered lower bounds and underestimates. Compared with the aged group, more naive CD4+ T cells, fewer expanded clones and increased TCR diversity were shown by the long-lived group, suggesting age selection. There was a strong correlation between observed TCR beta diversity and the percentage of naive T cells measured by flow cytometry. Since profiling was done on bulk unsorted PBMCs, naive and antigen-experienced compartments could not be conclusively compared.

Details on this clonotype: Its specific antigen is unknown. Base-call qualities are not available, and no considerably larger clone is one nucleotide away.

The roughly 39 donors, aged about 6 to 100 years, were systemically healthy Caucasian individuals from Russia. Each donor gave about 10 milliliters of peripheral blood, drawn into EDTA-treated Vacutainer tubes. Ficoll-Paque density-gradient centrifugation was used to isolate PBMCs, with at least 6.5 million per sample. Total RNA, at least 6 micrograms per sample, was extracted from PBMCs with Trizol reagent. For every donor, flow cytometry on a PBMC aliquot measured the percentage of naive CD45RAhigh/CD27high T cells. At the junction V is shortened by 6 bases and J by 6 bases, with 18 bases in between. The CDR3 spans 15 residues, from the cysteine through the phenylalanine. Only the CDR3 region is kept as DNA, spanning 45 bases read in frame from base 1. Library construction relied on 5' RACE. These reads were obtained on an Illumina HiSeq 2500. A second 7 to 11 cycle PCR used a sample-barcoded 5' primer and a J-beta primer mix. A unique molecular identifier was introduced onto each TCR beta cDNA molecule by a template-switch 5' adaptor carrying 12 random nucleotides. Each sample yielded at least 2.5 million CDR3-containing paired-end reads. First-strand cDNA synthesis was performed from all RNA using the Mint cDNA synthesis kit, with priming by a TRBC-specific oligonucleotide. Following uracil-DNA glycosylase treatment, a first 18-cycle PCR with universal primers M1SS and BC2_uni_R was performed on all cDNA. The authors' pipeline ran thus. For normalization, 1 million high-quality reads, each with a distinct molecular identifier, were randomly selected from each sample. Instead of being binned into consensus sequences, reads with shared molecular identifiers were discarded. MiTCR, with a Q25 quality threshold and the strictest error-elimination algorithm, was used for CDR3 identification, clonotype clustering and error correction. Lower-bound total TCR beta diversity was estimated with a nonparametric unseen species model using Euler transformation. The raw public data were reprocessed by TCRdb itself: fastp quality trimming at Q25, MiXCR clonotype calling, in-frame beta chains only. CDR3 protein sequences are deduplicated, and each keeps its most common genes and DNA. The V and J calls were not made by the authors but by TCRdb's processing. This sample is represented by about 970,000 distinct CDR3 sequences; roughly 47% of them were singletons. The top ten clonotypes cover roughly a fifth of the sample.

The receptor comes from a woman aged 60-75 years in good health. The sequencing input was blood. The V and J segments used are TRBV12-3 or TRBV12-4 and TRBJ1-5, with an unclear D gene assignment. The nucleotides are TGTGCCAGCAGCCCCACCCCAATGGGTGTTCAGCCCCAGCATTTT. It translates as CASSPTPMGVQPQHF.